Listed below are T cell receptor beta chains from one sample, sequenced in a study of blood T cell repertoires in COVID-19. Clones were read by immunoSEQ multiplex PCR, and TCRdb kept only the in-frame ones, dropping some. The table shows a few hundred thousand clones, with roughly 90% occurring only once. Sequencing was done on a sample of peripheral blood. The receptors originated from a man younger than 45 with acute or convalescent COVID-19. The CDR3 runs from the conserved cysteine through the conserved F or W. D genes are given only for firm matches. The listing skips clone size in some rows; elsewhere it reads once, few, many or a size class.

TRBV6-7	15	TRBD1	TRBJ1-2	.	CASSLRDRRNYGYTF	TGTGCCAGCAGTCTCCGGGACAGGAGAAACTATGGCTACACCTTC
TRBV2	14	TRBD1	TRBJ1-6	.	CASSWDRGNSPLHF	TGTGCCAGCAGTTGGGACAGGGGGAATTCACCCCTCCACTTT
TRBV2	13	.	TRBJ1-2	.	CASSQTRDLGYTF	TGTGCCAGCAGCCAAACAAGGGACTTAGGCTACACCTTC
TRBV6-5	14	.	TRBJ1-5	.	CASRAQGLGEPQHF	TGTGCCAGCAGAGCCCAGGGGTTGGGGGAGCCCCAGCATTTT
TRBV28	17	.	TRBJ1-2	.	CASSVIWGGLANYGYTF	TGTGCCAGCAGTGTGATCTGGGGAGGGTTAGCTAACTATGGCTACACCTTC
TRBV28	15	TRBD1	TRBJ1-6	.	CASSFETGNRSPLHF	TGTGCCAGCAGTTTTGAGACAGGGAATAGGTCACCCCTCCACTTT
TRBV5-1	15	.	TRBJ1-2	.	CASSPQDNRVGGYTF	TGCGCCAGCAGCCCACAAGACAACAGGGTGGGAGGCTACACCTTC
TRBV19	14	.	TRBJ1-2	.	CASIRNRDDYGYTF	TGTGCCAGTATTCGAAACAGGGATGACTATGGCTACACCTTC
TRBV6-5	15	.	TRBJ1-2	.	CASSTVGEGGYGYTF	TGTGCCAGCAGTACTGTAGGGGAGGGAGGCTATGGCTACACCTTC
TRBV12-5	14	.	TRBJ1-3	few	CASLRGGSGNTIYF	TGTGCTAGCCTCCGGGGGGGCTCTGGAAACACCATATATTTT
TRBV2	13	.	TRBJ1-6	once	CASSVLRNSPLHF	TGTGCCAGCAGTGTCTTACGGAATTCACCCCTCCACTTT
TRBV2	11	TRBD2	TRBJ2-1	.	CATDSGNVQFF	TGTGCCACCGATAGCGGGAACGTGCAGTTCTTC
TRBV5-1	13	.	TRBJ1-1	.	CASSLEEDTEAFF	TGCGCCAGCAGCTTGGAGGAGGACACTGAAGCTTTCTTT
TRBV7-3	15	TRBD1	TRBJ2-7	.	CASSVTGEGPYEQYF	TGTGCCAGCAGCGTAACAGGGGAAGGCCCCTACGAGCAGTACTTC
TRBV4-2	17	TRBD1	TRBJ2-3	.	CASSQMGTGGLTDTQYF	TGTGCCAGCAGCCAAATGGGGACAGGGGGCTTGACAGATACGCAGTATTTT
TRBV18	16	.	TRBJ2-2	few	CASSPGGQLNTGELFF	TGTGCCAGCTCACCAGGGGGACAACTGAACACCGGGGAGCTGTTTTTT
TRBV7-3	15	TRBD1	TRBJ2-3	.	CASRSQGAGTDTQYF	TGTGCCAGCAGAAGCCAGGGGGCTGGCACAGATACGCAGTATTTT
TRBV7-3	15	.	TRBJ2-1	.	CASSLYGGRRDEQFF	TGTGCCAGCAGCTTGTACGGGGGACGACGGGATGAGCAGTTCTTC
TRBV28	16	.	TRBJ1-5	.	CASSPSGTERNQPQHF	TGTGCCAGCAGTCCAAGCGGGACGGAACGCAATCAGCCCCAGCATTTT
TRBV28	15	.	TRBJ1-1	.	CATIGGGVKNTEAFF	TGTGCCACCATAGGTGGGGGGGTTAAGAACACTGAAGCTTTCTTT
TRBV5-6	16	.	TRBJ1-3	.	CASRYRGSSSGNTIYF	TGTGCCAGCAGATACCGCGGAAGTAGCTCTGGAAACACCATATATTTT
TRBV10-1	15	TRBD1	TRBJ2-7	.	CASRGTGGIINEQYF	TGCGCCAGCAGGGGGACAGGGGGCATCATCAACGAGCAGTACTTC
TRBV3-1/TRBV3-2	13	.	TRBJ2-3	few	CASSQDFKDTQYF	TGTGCCAGCAGCCAAGATTTCAAAGATACGCAGTATTTT
TRBV11-2	13	.	TRBJ2-7	once	CASSVGASYEQYF	TGTGCCAGCAGCGTGGGAGCGAGTTACGAGCAGTACTTC
TRBV10-1	13	.	TRBJ2-2	once	CASSEIYTGELFF	TGCGCCAGCAGTGAAATCTATACCGGGGAGCTGTTTTTT
TRBV14	15	.	TRBJ2-1	.	CASSVPGEVHNEQFF	TGTGCCAGCAGCGTACCCGGGGAGGTTCACAATGAGCAGTTCTTC
TRBV7-3	11	.	TRBJ2-3	.	CASSSQDTQYF	TGTGCCAGCAGCTCTCAGGATACGCAGTATTTT
TRBV29-1	14	TRBD2	TRBJ2-3	.	CSVATSGSFKTQYF	TGCAGCGTTGCGACTAGCGGGAGTTTCAAGACGCAGTATTTT
TRBV5-1	16	TRBD2	TRBJ2-1	once	CASSSSGGTLSNEQFF	TGCGCCAGCAGCTCAAGCGGGGGGACCCTTAGCAATGAGCAGTTCTTC
TRBV2	13	.	TRBJ1-6	.	CASSKTGNSPLHF	TGTGCCAGCAGTAAAACAGGGAATTCACCCCTCCACTTT
TRBV6-6	14	TRBD1	TRBJ2-7	.	CASKADRNSYEQYF	TGTGCCAGCAAGGCGGACAGGAACTCCTACGAGCAGTACTTC
TRBV14	16	TRBD2	TRBJ2-1	.	CASSQAGGRSYNEQFF	TGTGCCAGCAGCCAGGCGGGGGGGCGATCCTACAATGAGCAGTTCTTC
TRBV28	13	.	TRBJ1-1	.	CASSPGSWMRAFF	TGTGCCAGCAGCCCGGGATCGTGGATGCGGGCTTTCTTT
TRBV21-1	17	.	TRBJ2-1	.	CASSKGVCGASRNEQFF	TGTGCCAGCAGCAAAGGGGTTTGTGGGGCATCACGCAATGAGCAGTTCTTC
TRBV5-4	15	.	TRBJ1-4	.	CASSLGTGLNEKLFF	TGTGCCAGCAGCTTGGGGACGGGACTTAATGAAAAACTGTTTTTT
TRBV27	15	.	TRBJ2-7	.	CASRPRTNQLREQYF	TGTGCCAGCAGGCCTCGGACTAACCAACTTAGAGAGCAGTACTTC
TRBV7-3	17	.	TRBJ2-6	.	CASSLGQGISGANVLTF	TGTGCCAGCAGCTTGGGGCAGGGGATCTCTGGGGCCAACGTCCTGACTTTC
TRBV6-1	16	.	TRBJ2-7	.	CASSEVLSRLVYEQYF	TGTGCCAGCAGTGAAGTTTTGTCGCGGCTAGTTTACGAGCAGTACTTC
TRBV6-5	15	TRBD1	TRBJ1-5	.	CASGTPGQVNQPQHF	TGTGCCAGCGGAACGCCGGGACAGGTCAATCAGCCCCAGCATTTT
TRBV18	14	TRBD1	TRBJ1-6	.	CASSQGQTNSPLHF	TGTGCCAGCTCACAGGGACAGACTAATTCACCCCTCCACTTT
TRBV19	18	TRBD1	TRBJ1-1	.	CASSVGPGQGAFNTEAFF	TGTGCCAGTAGTGTTGGCCCGGGACAGGGGGCGTTTAACACTGAAGCTTTCTTT
TRBV7-6	11	.	TRBJ2-7	.	CASSTSGEQYF	TGTGCCAGCAGCACCTCGGGCGAGCAGTACTTC
TRBV20-1	11	TRBD1	TRBJ1-2	.	CSARTGPGYTF	TGCAGTGCCCGGACAGGGCCAGGCTACACCTTC
TRBV5-1	13	.	TRBJ1-1	.	CASSLLRNTEAFF	TGCGCCAGCAGCTTGCTAAGGAACACTGAAGCTTTCTTT
TRBV7-9	12	.	TRBJ1-1	.	CAIADWGSEAFF	TGTGCCATCGCGGATTGGGGCTCTGAAGCTTTCTTT
TRBV6-5	15	TRBD2	TRBJ2-7	.	CASSLAPTSGYEQYF	TGTGCCAGCAGCCTGGCGCCGACTAGCGGCTACGAGCAGTACTTC
TRBV5-1	12	.	TRBJ2-3	once	CASRYRTDTQYF	TGCGCCAGCAGATATCGGACAGATACGCAGTATTTT
TRBV4-2	14	TRBD1	TRBJ1-2	.	CASSPGQDLYGYTF	TGTGCCAGCAGCCCTGGACAGGACTTGTATGGCTACACCTTC
TRBV27	15	TRBD2	TRBJ2-2	.	CASTLLAGVTGELFF	TGTGCCAGCACCCTCCTAGCGGGGGTCACCGGGGAGCTGTTTTTT
TRBV7-2	14	TRBD1	TRBJ1-2	.	CASSLGTGGISYTF	TGTGCCAGCAGCCTCGGGACAGGGGGCATTAGCTACACCTTC
TRBV2	14	.	TRBJ1-1	.	CASEGSRSPTEAFF	TGTGCCAGCGAGGGCAGCAGAAGCCCCACTGAAGCTTTCTTT
TRBV28	15	.	TRBJ1-1	.	CASSLSDRLNTEAFF	TGTGCCAGCAGTTTGAGCGACAGACTGAACACTGAAGCTTTCTTT
TRBV12-3/TRBV12-4	13	TRBD2	TRBJ2-5	.	CASSGSWEETQYF	TGTGCCAGTAGCGGGAGTTGGGAAGAGACCCAGTACTTC
TRBV10-2	14	.	TRBJ2-1	.	CASSEINSYNEQFF	TGCGCCAGCAGTGAAATTAACTCCTACAATGAGCAGTTCTTC
TRBV5-1	14	TRBD1	TRBJ1-2	.	CASSPGGAYYGYTF	TGCGCCAGCAGTCCAGGGGGCGCATATTATGGCTACACCTTC
TRBV7-9	14	TRBD1	TRBJ2-5	.	CASSLRQGSETQYF	TGTGCCAGCAGCCTAAGACAGGGGTCGGAGACCCAGTACTTC
TRBV5-4	12	.	TRBJ2-3	.	CASTRDSDTQYF	TGTGCCAGCACCCGGGACTCAGATACGCAGTATTTT